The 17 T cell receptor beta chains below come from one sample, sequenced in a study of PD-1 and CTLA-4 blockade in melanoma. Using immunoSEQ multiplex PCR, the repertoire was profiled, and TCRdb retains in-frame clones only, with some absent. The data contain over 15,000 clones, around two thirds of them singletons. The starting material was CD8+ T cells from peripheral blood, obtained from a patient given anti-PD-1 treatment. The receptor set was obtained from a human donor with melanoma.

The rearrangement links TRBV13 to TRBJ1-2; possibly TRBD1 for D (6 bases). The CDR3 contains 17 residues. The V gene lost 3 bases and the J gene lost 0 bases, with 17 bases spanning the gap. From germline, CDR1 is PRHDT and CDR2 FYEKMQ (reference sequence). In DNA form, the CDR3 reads TGTGCCAGCAGCTTGGGCCAGGGGTACTCATCTAACTATGGCTACACCTTC. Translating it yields CASSLGQGYSSNYGYTF.

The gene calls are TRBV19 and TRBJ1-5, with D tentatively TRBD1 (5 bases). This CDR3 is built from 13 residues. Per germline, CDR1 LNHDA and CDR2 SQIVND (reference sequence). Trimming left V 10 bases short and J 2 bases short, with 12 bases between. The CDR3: CATAAGGNQPQHF. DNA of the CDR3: TGTGCCACCGCTGCGGGGGGCAATCAGCCCCAGCATTTT.

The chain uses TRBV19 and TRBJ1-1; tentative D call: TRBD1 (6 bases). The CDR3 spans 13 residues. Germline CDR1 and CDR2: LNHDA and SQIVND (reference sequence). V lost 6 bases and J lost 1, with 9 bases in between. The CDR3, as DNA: TGTGCCAGTAGGTCGACAGGGAACACTGAAGCTTTCTTT. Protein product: CASRSTGNTEAFF.

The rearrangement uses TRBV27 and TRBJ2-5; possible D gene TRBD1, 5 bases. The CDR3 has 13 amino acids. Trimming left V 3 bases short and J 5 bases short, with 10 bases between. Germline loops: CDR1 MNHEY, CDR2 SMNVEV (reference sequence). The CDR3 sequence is CASSFQGAETQYF. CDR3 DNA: TGTGCCAGCAGTTTCCAGGGTGCCGAGACCCAGTACTTC.

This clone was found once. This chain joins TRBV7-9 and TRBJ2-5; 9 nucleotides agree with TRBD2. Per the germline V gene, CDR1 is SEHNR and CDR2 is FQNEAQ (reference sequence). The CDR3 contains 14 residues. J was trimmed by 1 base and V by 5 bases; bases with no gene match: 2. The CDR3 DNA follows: TGTGCCAGCAGCCGACTAGCGGCCCAAGAGACCCAGTACTTC. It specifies CASSRLAAQETQYF.

CDR3 nucleotide sequence: TGTGCCAGCAGCTTCCCCCGCGGGAGCTCCTACAATGAGCAGTTCTTC. It encodes CASSFPRGSSYNEQFF. The chain has TRBV7-9 and TRBJ2-1, with 7 bases fitting TRBD2. The germline gives CDR1 SEHNR, CDR2 FQNEAQ (reference sequence). J was trimmed by 0 bases and V by 3 bases; bases with no gene match: 5. The CDR3 is 16 residues long.

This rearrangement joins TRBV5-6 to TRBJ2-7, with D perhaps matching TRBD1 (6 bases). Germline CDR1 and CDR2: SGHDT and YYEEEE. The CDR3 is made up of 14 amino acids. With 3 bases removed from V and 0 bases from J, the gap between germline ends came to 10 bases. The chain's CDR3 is CASSSYRASYEQYF. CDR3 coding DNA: TGTGCCAGCAGCTCATACAGGGCCTCCTACGAGCAGTACTTC.

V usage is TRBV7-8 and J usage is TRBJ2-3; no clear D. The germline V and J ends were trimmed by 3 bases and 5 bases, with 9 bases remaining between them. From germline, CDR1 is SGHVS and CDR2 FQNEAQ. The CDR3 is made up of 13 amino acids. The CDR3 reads CASSLGAKDTQYF. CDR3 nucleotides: TGTGCCAGCAGCTTGGGCGCGAAAGATACGCAGTATTTT.

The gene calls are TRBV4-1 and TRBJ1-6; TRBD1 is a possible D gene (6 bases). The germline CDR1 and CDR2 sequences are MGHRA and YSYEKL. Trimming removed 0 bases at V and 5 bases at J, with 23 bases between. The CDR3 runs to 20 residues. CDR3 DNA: TGCGCCAGCAGCCAAGATCTGAAAGGGGGAGACAATTGGAATAATTCACCCCTCCACTTT. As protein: CASSQDLKGGDNWNNSPLHF.

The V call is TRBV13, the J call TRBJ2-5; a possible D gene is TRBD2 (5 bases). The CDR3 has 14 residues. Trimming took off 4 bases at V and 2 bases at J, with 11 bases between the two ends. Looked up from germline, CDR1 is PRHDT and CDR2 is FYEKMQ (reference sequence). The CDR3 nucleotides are TGTGCCAGCAGCTCCATGGACTCGCAAGAGACCCAGTACTTC. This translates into CASSSMDSQETQYF.

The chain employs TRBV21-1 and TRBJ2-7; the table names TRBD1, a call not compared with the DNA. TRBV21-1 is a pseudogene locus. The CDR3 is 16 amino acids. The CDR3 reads CASSKVKKWPPYEQYF. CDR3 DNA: TGTGCCAGCAGCAAAGTGAAAAAGTGGCCCCCCTACGAGCAGTACTTC.

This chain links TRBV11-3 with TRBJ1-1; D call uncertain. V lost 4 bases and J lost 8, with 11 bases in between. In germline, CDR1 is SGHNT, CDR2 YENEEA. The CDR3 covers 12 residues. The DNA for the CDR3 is TGTGCCAGCAGCTCCGTCTCCCAGGAAGCTTTCTTT. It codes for CASSSVSQEAFF. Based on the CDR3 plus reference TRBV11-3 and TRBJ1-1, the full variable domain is EAGVVQSPRYKIIEKKQPVAFWCNPISGHNTLYWYLQNLGQGPELLIRYENEEAVDDSQLPKDRFSAERLKGVDSTLKIQPAELGDSAVYLCASSSVSQEAFFGQGTRLTVV.

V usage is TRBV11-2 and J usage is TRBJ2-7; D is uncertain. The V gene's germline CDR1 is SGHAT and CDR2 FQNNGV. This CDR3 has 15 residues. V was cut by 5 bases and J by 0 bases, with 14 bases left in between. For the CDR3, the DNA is TGTGCCAGCAGCATGAACCCACACAGCTCCTACGAGCAGTACTTC. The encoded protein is CASSMNPHSSYEQYF.

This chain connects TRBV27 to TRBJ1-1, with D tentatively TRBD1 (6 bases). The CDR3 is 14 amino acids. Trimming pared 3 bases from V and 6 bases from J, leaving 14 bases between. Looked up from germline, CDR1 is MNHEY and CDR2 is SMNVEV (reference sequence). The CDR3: CASSFLGGGAEAFF. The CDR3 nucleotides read TGTGCCAGCAGTTTCTTGGGTGGGGGCGCTGAAGCTTTCTTT.

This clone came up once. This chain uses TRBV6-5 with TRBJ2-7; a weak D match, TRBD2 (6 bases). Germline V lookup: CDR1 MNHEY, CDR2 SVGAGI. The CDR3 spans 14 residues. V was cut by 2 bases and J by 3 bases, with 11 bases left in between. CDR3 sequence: CASSYAGNGYEQYF. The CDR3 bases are TGTGCCAGCAGTTACGCGGGGAACGGCTACGAGCAGTACTTC.

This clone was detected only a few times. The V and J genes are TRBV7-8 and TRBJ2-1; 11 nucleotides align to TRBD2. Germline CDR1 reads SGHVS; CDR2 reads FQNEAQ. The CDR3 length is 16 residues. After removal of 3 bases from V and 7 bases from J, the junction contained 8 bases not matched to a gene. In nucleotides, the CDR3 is TGTGCCAGCAGCTTCCGGACTAGCGGGCCTTTTAATGAGCAGTTCTTC. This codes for CASSFRTSGPFNEQFF.

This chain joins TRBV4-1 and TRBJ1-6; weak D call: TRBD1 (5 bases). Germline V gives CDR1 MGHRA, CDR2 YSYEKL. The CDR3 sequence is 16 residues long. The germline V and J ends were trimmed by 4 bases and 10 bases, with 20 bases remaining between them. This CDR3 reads CASSPSVGRAGSPLHF. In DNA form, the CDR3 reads TGCGCCAGCAGCCCTTCGGTGGGCAGGGCAGGATCACCCCTCCACTTT.